This T cell receptor beta chain was captured in a study of blood T cell repertoires in COVID-19. The wider study: Specimens from acute and convalescent COVID-19 originated in the United States, Italy and Spain. PBMCs, B-cell-depleted T cells, or T cells were the source of the cDNA or gDNA that made up the material.

Germline V gene sequence: CDR1 LNHDA, CDR2 SQIVND (reference sequence). Trimming pared 5 bases from V and 4 bases from J, leaving 15 bases between. The CDR3 contains 16 residues. In the authors' workflow: Estimates of nucleated cell counts were drawn from the amplification of reference gene primers. Measured with immunoSEQ multiplex PCR; TCRdb has only the in-frame clones, and not every one. V and J calls and clone size follow that table, whereas D and trimming were derived from the DNA. The table records some 180,000 clones, roughly 90% of them present only once. Sequenced material: peripheral blood. The chain has TRBV19 and TRBJ2-6; D possibly corresponds to TRBD1 (5 bases). The receptor was isolated from a man aged 50 to 59 with acute or convalescent COVID-19. CDR3 in amino acids: CASSAHTGSGANVLTF. The CDR3 DNA reads TGTGCCAGTAGTGCCCACACAGGTAGCGGGGCCAACGTCCTGACTTTC.